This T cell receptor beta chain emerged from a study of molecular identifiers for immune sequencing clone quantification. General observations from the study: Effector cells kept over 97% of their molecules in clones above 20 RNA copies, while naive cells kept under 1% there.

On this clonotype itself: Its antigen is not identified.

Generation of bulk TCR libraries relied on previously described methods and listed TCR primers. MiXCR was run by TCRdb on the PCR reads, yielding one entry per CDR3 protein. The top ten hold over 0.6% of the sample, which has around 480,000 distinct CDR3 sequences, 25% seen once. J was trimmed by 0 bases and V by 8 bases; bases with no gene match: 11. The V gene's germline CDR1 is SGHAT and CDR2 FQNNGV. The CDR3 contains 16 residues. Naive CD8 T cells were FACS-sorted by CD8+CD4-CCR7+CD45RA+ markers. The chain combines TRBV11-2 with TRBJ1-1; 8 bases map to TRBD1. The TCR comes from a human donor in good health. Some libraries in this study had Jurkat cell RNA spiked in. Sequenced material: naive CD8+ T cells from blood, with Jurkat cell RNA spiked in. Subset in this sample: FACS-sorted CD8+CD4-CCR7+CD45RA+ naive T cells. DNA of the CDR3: TGTGCCAGCGGGGAAGGGACAGGACTCATGAACACTGAAGCTTTCTTT. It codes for CASGEGTGLMNTEAFF.